These 3 T cell receptor beta chains came from one sample sequenced in a study of T cell repertoires in cytomegalovirus infection (dated by TCRdb to the late 2010s). These receptors' targets are unknown. Interpreted using the paper, the treatment or condition label stands for: in vitro stimulation with specific CMV peptide epitopes to enrich CMV-specific T cells. Sequencing relied on an Illumina HiSeq 1500. TCRdb reworked the public reads: Q25 trimming with fastp, MiXCR clone assembly, productive beta chains retained. Duplicate CDR3 protein sequences are folded into a single record with the most common DNA and genes. A total of about 160,000 distinct CDR3 sequences appear in this sample, roughly 22% of them only once. 20% to 30% of the sample goes to the ten largest clones. Sequences were derived from CD8+ T cells from cultured PBMCs, sampled from culture after CMV antigen stimulation. Source of these receptors: a human donor in good health (CMV status not recorded). Some clones in this sample may be carry-over from other donors' samples.

This chain links TRBV7-2 with TRBJ1-1; D remains ambiguous. Trimming stripped 8 bases from V and 1 base from J, with 8 bases between. Per the germline V gene, CDR1 is SGHTA and CDR2 is FQGNSA. This CDR3 is built from 12 residues. The CDR3 DNA reads as TGTGCCAGCTGGATAACGAACACTGAAGCTTTCTTT. It specifies CASWITNTEAFF.

This clonotype was recorded a few times. This chain uses TRBV20-1 with TRBJ1-1; the match to TRBD1 covers 7 bases. Germline V gives CDR1 DFQATT, CDR2 SNEGSKA (reference sequence). J was trimmed by 7 bases and V by 3 bases; bases with no gene match: 11. The CDR3 is 14 residues long. Here the CDR3 reads CSASEGGREIEAFF. CDR3 DNA sequence: TGCAGTGCTAGTGAAGGGGGCCGGGAGATTGAAGCTTTCTTT.

This chain uses TRBV7-6 with TRBJ2-7; TRBD2 aligns across 8 bases. Germline V gene data show CDR1 as SGHVS and CDR2 as FNYEAQ. J was trimmed by 3 bases and V by 3 bases; bases with no gene match: 4. This CDR3 region has 14 residues. The CDR3 spells CASSFGAGDYEQYF. CDR3 nucleotides: TGTGCCAGCAGCTTTGGAGCGGGGGACTACGAGCAGTACTTC. The whole variable domain, remainder taken from reference TRBV7-6 and TRBJ2-7, is GAGVSQSPRYKVTKRGQDVALRCDPISGHVSLYWYRQALGQGPEFLTYFNYEAQQDKSGLPNDRFSAERPEGSISTLTIQRTEQRDSAMYRCASSFGAGDYEQYFGPGTRLTVT.